These 32 T cell receptor beta chains share one sample of origin, sequenced in a study. From the 5' RACE reads, TCRdb called clonotypes with MiXCR, one entry per CDR3 protein. The sample holds roughly 45,000 distinct CDR3 sequences; 20% to 25% are singletons and the top ten take just over 4%. Tregs were sorted as CD4+CD25+CD127-/low cells. What was sequenced was Tregs sorted from blood. These receptors originate from a female donor with breast cancer.

This chain uses TRBV27 with TRBJ1-6; the match to TRBD1 covers 10 bases. There are 15 residues in the CDR3. The V and J ends lost 7 bases and 10 bases, in that order; junction bases with no gene match: 10. Looked up from germline, CDR1 is MNHEY and CDR2 is SMNVEV (reference sequence). This chain's CDR3 is CASKLQDRGYSPLHF. CDR3 in DNA: TGTGCCAGCAAACTACAGGACAGGGGGTACTCACCCCTCCACTTT.

This clonotype was observed a few times. An end of the junction differs from the germline gene, which may be a read error. This rearrangement joins TRBV4-2 to TRBJ1-2; D perhaps matches TRBD1 (6 bases). The germline V gene has CDR1 LGHNA and CDR2 YNFKEQ. This CDR3 has 17 amino acids. CDR3 protein: CASIQDFGTGRNYGYTF. The CDR3 DNA sequence: TGTGCCAGCATCCAAGATTTCGGCACAGGGAGAAACTATGGCTACACCTTC.

In its sample, this clonotype was seen a few times. CDR3: CASSIRGTGELFF. The CDR3 coding sequence is TGCGCCAGCAGTATCCGGGGGACCGGGGAGCTGTTTTTT. The chain links TRBV5-1 to TRBJ2-2, with D perhaps TRBD2 (6 bases). Trimming took 5 bases from V and 5 from J, leaving 10 bases between them. Per germline, CDR1 SGHRS and CDR2 YFSETQ. The CDR3 totals 13 residues. The whole variable domain, filled in from reference TRBV5-1 and TRBJ2-2, reads KAGVTQTPRYLIKTRGQQVTLSCSPISGHRSVSWYQQTPGQGLQFLFEYFSETQRNKGNFPGRFSGRQFSNSRSEMNVSTLELGDSALYLCASSIRGTGELFFGEGSRLTVL.

Comment on this clonotype: A single base separates this from a much larger clone, so it may be a read error. The chain is built from TRBV7-3 and TRBJ2-2; D ambiguous. This CDR3 region has 13 residues. Germline V gene sequence: CDR1 SGHTA, CDR2 FQGTGA. The CDR3 sequence: CASSYRNTRELFF. The CDR3 DNA sequence: TGTGCCAGCAGCTATAGAAACACCAGGGAGCTGTTTTTT.

The V and J genes are TRBV9 and TRBJ2-7, with TRBD1 matching over 7 bases. Germline loops: CDR1 SGDLS, CDR2 YYNGEE. The CDR3 spans 15 residues. J lost 1 base, V lost 4 bases, and 8 bases had no gene match. This CDR3 reads CASSSGQASSYEQYV. CDR3 DNA sequence: TGTGCCAGCAGCTCCGGACAGGCATCTTCCTACGAGCAGTACGTC.

Ten or more counts support this clonotype. V gene TRBV20-1 combines with J gene TRBJ2-7; 7 nucleotides align to TRBD2. The CDR3 runs to 13 residues. Germline V CDR1 and CDR2: DFQATT, SNEGSKA (reference sequence). CDR3 nucleotides: TGCACCATCCCATCGACTAGCCCTCCCTGGCAGTACTTC. This gives the protein CTIPSTSPPWQYF.

This clonotype was detected ten times or more. For the CDR3, the DNA is TGTGCCAGCACCATATCCGGCCTTAACACTGAAGCTTTCTTT. As protein: CASTISGLNTEAFF. V gene TRBV28 combines with J gene TRBJ1-1; D gene ambiguous. This CDR3 contains 14 residues. Trimming pared 7 bases from V and 2 bases from J, leaving 14 bases between. The germline gives CDR1 MDHEN, CDR2 SYDVKM.

With regard to this clonotype: No conserved phenylalanine or tryptophan ends this CDR3, so it is likely a read error. The V and J genes are TRBV9 and TRBJ2-3; tentative D call: TRBD1 (6 bases). The CDR3 extends over 16 amino acids. CDR1 and CDR2 (germline): SGDLS, YYNGEE. V was shortened by 4 bases and J by 1 base, with 16 bases between the two germline ends. The CDR3 protein is CASSPRQESGTDTQYI. In DNA form, the CDR3 reads TGTGCCAGCAGCCCTAGACAGGAATCGGGCACAGATACGCAGTATATT.

The rearrangement uses TRBV20-1 and TRBJ1-5; 7 bases agree with TRBD1. CDR3 length equals 16 residues. V lost 6 bases, J lost 5 bases, and 16 bases stayed unmatched. The germline gives CDR1 DFQATT, CDR2 SNEGSKA (reference sequence). CDR3 nucleotide sequence: TGCAGTGCCTCTAGACAGGGCGTTTTGGGCGATCAGCCCCAGCATTTT. It yields the protein CSASRQGVLGDQPQHF.

This clonotype came up a few times. The chain employs TRBV20-1 and TRBJ2-1, with 9 bases identical to TRBD2. The germline gives CDR1 DFQATT, CDR2 SNEGSKA (reference sequence). The CDR3 loop spans 14 amino acids. With 3 bases clipped from V and 1 base from J, the junction kept 1 base outside the gene matches. The CDR3 is CSARLAGSYNEQFF. The CDR3 coding sequence is TGCAGTGCTAGGCTAGCGGGGTCCTACAATGAGCAGTTCTTC.

As for this clonotype: The conserved phenylalanine or tryptophan normally closing the CDR3 is absent here, so this likely arose from a read error. The chain carries TRBV7-9 and TRBJ1-5; D remains unclear. The germline V gene has CDR1 SEHNR and CDR2 FQNEAQ (reference sequence). Trimming shortened V by 2 bases and J by 8 bases, and 10 bases separated the two germline ends. This CDR3 has 13 amino acids. The CDR3 DNA reads TGTGCCAGCAGCTTATGGGATATCAAGCCCCAGCATCTT. Its translation is CASSLWDIKPQHL.

This clonotype was seen many times. V is TRBV4-1 and J is TRBJ1-5; TRBD1 matches 10 bases. Unmatched junction bases numbered 3, after V lost 1 base and J lost 6 bases. This CDR3 spans 15 amino acids. Per germline, CDR1 MGHRA and CDR2 YSYEKL. DNA of the CDR3: TGCGCCAGCAGCCAAGGGACAGGGGGAGTTCAGCCCCAGCATTTT. It codes for CASSQGTGGVQPQHF.

V usage is TRBV6-1 and J usage is TRBJ1-4, with a tentative D call TRBD1 (5 bases). The CDR3 sequence is 14 residues long. V was cut by 6 bases and J by 3 bases, with 11 bases left in between. CDR1 is MNHNS, CDR2 SASEGT, per germline. CDR3 sequence reads: CASREGSANEKLFF. DNA for the CDR3: TGTGCCAGCAGGGAGGGGTCGGCTAATGAAAAACTGTTTTTT.

The V gene is TRBV27, the J gene TRBJ2-3, with TRBD2 matching over 8 bases. Germline trimming cut 3 bases from V and 2 bases from J; bases unmatched to any gene: 10. The CDR3 is 17 residues long. The germline V gene has CDR1 MNHEY and CDR2 SMNVEV (reference sequence). CDR3 DNA: TGTGCCAGCAGTTTCCGGACTAGCATACCCTACACAGATACGCAGTATTTT. Translating gives CASSFRTSIPYTDTQYF.

This clonotype was recorded once. The chain carries TRBV7-3 and TRBJ2-1, with a tentative D call TRBD2 (7 bases). This CDR3 spans 17 amino acids. V lost 7 bases and J 0 bases, leaving 19 bases between the germline ends. The V gene's germline CDR1 is SGHTA and CDR2 FQGTGA. The CDR3: CASNPRGAESSYNEQFF. The CDR3 region has the DNA TGTGCCAGCAACCCCCGGGGGGCAGAGAGCTCCTACAATGAGCAGTTCTTC.

The gene calls are TRBV6-5 and TRBJ2-7, with D possibly TRBD1 on 5 matching bases. The CDR3 has 15 amino acids. Germline CDR1 MNHEY, CDR2 SVGAGI. Between the trimmed V and J ends, which lost 1 base and 4 bases, there was a span of 14 bases. CDR3 in amino acids: CASSYLGQGTYEQYF. CDR3 nucleotides: TGTGCCAGCAGTTACTTGGGTCAGGGCACATACGAGCAGTACTTC.

At least ten counts were recorded for this clonotype. The chain recombines TRBV11-1 with TRBJ1-1, with D hard to call. In germline, CDR1 is SGHAT, CDR2 FQDESV (reference sequence). Between the trimmed V and J ends, which lost 5 bases and 2 bases, there was a span of 9 bases. CDR3 length: 13 amino acids. The CDR3 is CASSPEYNTEAFF. The CDR3 DNA follows: TGTGCCAGCAGCCCGGAGTATAACACTGAAGCTTTCTTT.

The sample holds many counts of this clonotype. This sequence joins TRBV9 and TRBJ1-5; TRBD1 matches at 7 bases. This CDR3 spans 15 amino acids. Germline lookup yields CDR1 SGDLS and CDR2 YYNGEE. Trimming at V came to 3 bases and at J to 5 bases, leaving 8 bases not matched to a gene. The CDR3 DNA reads as TGTGCCAGCAGCGCCGCAGGACAGGTTCATCAGCCCCAGCATTTT. Protein product: CASSAAGQVHQPQHF.

The V call is TRBV4-1, the J call TRBJ2-1; 16 bases map to TRBD2. With V trimmed by 3 bases and J by 10 bases, 9 bases remained unmatched. Per the germline V gene, CDR1 is MGHRA and CDR2 is YSYEKL. This CDR3 is built from 17 residues. CDR3 residues: CASSQGLAGGPFPEQFF. The CDR3 DNA reads TGCGCCAGCAGCCAGGGACTAGCGGGAGGGCCATTCCCCGAGCAGTTCTTC.

This clonotype came up many times. The V call is TRBV7-6, the J call TRBJ2-1, with 10 nucleotides matching TRBD2. V gave up 5 bases and J gave up 8 bases; unmatched junction bases: 6. Germline V lookup: CDR1 SGHVS, CDR2 FNYEAQ. The CDR3 loop spans 14 amino acids. CDR3 coding DNA: TGTGCCAGCAGCCACCCTAGCGGGAGTGATGAGCAGTTCTTC. As protein: CASSHPSGSDEQFF.

As DNA, the CDR3 is TGTGCCAGCAGTTTTTATCGGACAGAAGGTCCGAAAGCTTTCTTT. Translated, it gives CASSFYRTEGPKAFF. This chain joins TRBV27 and TRBJ1-1; TRBD1 might be the D (6 bases). From germline, CDR1 is MNHEY and CDR2 SMNVEV (reference sequence). The CDR3 consists of 15 residues. Trimming left V 3 bases short and J 9 bases short, with 20 bases between.

This clonotype was observed a handful of times. J is TRBJ1-1 and V is TRBV30, with 10 bases that match TRBD1. This CDR3 has 13 amino acids. The J segment lost 4 bases and the V segment lost 7 bases, leaving 6 bases of the junction unmatched. In germline, CDR1 is GTSNPN, CDR2 SVGIG (reference sequence). Here the CDR3 reads CASRTGGSTEAFF. The CDR3 region has the DNA TGTGCCTCAAGGACAGGGGGTAGCACTGAAGCTTTCTTT.

The chain recombines TRBV13 with TRBJ2-2; 14 nucleotides line up with TRBD2. Looked up from germline, CDR1 is PRHDT and CDR2 is FYEKMQ (reference sequence). The CDR3 sequence is 16 residues long. The junction had 11 bases not matched to a gene; V was cut back by 8 bases and J by 9 bases. Written as DNA, the CDR3 is TGTGCCAGCGGCTCGGGACTAGCGGGAGATCTTTGGGAGCTGTTTTTT. This translates into CASGSGLAGDLWELFF. Full variable domain (missing parts from reference TRBV13 and TRBJ2-2): AAGVIQSPRHLIKEKRETATLKCYPIPRHDTVYWYQQGPGQDPQFLISFYEKMQSDKGSIPDRFSAQQFSDYHSELNMSSLELGDSALYFCASGSGLAGDLWELFFGEGSRLTVL.

This clonotype was detected ten times or more. V usage is TRBV12-3 or TRBV12-4 and J usage is TRBJ2-3; D unclear. This CDR3 has 15 amino acids. V shed 3 bases and J shed 3 bases, with 13 bases lying between them. CDR3 sequence (DNA): TGTGCCAGCAGTTTCCTCGCTCAGGTGACAGATACGCAGTATTTT. Translated: CASSFLAQVTDTQYF.

The CDR3 DNA reads as TGCGCCAGCAGCTTGGACGGCAGTAGGTACGAGCAGTACTTC. It specifies CASSLDGSRYEQYF. V usage is TRBV5-1 and J usage is TRBJ2-7; D gene ambiguous. CDR3 length: 14 amino acids. Germline CDR1 and CDR2: SGHRS and YFSETQ. V was trimmed by 0 bases and J by 4 bases, leaving 11 bases between them.

This clonotype has a count of ten or more. This sequence joins TRBV5-5 and TRBJ2-5; tentative D call: TRBD2 (6 bases). This CDR3 region has 15 residues. The V end lost 4 bases, the J end lost 0 bases, and 13 bases lay between the germline ends. The V gene's germline CDR1 is SGHKS and CDR2 YYEKEE (reference sequence). The CDR3 protein is CASSKDYRYQETQYF. The CDR3 DNA sequence: TGTGCCAGCAGCAAGGACTACCGATACCAAGAGACCCAGTACTTC.

Only a few counts were recorded for this clonotype. The CDR3 reads CATSIGDLALNTGELFF. The CDR3 DNA is TGTGCCACCAGCATTGGAGATCTGGCTTTGAACACCGGGGAGCTGTTTTTT. The chain couples TRBV15 to TRBJ2-2; D not certain. The V gene's germline CDR1 is LNHNV and CDR2 YYDKDF (reference sequence). The V gene lost 4 bases and the J gene lost 1 base, with 16 bases spanning the gap. The CDR3 has 17 residues. Drawing the rest from reference TRBV15 and TRBJ2-2, the complete variable domain is DAMVIQNPRYQVTQFGKPVTLSCSQTLNHNVMYWYQQKSSQAPKLLFHYYDKDFNNEADTPDNFQSRRPNTSFCFLDIRSPGLGDTAMYLCATSIGDLALNTGELFFGEGSRLTVL.

The V gene is TRBV3-1, the J gene TRBJ2-7; 10 positions match TRBD2. V shed 0 bases and J 5 bases; nucleotides not matched to a gene: 7. CDR1 is LGHDT and CDR2 is YNNKEL in the germline V gene (reference sequence). The CDR3 contains 16 residues. This CDR3 is CASSQEPSGSWHEQYF. The CDR3 DNA follows: TGTGCCAGCAGCCAAGAGCCTAGCGGGAGTTGGCACGAGCAGTACTTC.

This clonotype occurred a few times. CDR3 DNA sequence: TGCGCCAGCAGCTTGGTCGAGCGGGAGTTTGCGACCCAGTACTTC. Amino acids: CASSLVEREFATQYF. The chain employs TRBV5-1 and TRBJ2-5, with 8 bases that match TRBD2. The CDR3 runs 15 residues. V gave up 0 bases and J gave up 7 bases; unmatched junction bases: 8. Germline lookup yields CDR1 SGHRS and CDR2 YFSETQ. The variable domain in full, completed from reference TRBV5-1 and TRBJ2-5, reads KAGVTQTPRYLIKTRGQQVTLSCSPISGHRSVSWYQQTPGQGLQFLFEYFSETQRNKGNFPGRFSGRQFSNSRSEMNVSTLELGDSALYLCASSLVEREFATQYFGPGTRLLVL.

This clonotype was seen a handful of times. J is TRBJ2-7 and V is TRBV28, with TRBD1 matching over 12 bases. The germline gives CDR1 MDHEN, CDR2 SYDVKM. CDR3 length equals 15 residues. Trimming took 5 bases from V and 0 from J; bases not matched to a gene: 2. The CDR3 region has the DNA TGTGCCAGCAGTCCGGGACAGGGGGCCTCCTACGAGCAGTACTTC. Protein product: CASSPGQGASYEQYF.

This clonotype has a count of ten or more. The chain joins TRBV7-9 to TRBJ2-1; 13 positions match TRBD2. CDR3 size: 15 residues. CDR1 and CDR2 from the germline V gene are SEHNR and FQNEAQ (reference sequence). V was clipped by 5 bases and J by 8 bases; unmatched bases: 6. For the CDR3, the DNA is TGTGCCAGCAGCCCAGGGACTAGCGGGACTTATGAGCAGTTCTTC. It encodes CASSPGTSGTYEQFF.

This clonotype was picked up a small number of times. The V gene is TRBV12-3 or TRBV12-4, the J gene TRBJ1-1; D not resolved. This CDR3 comprises 14 residues. V was pared by 6 bases and J by 2 bases, with 13 bases between. The CDR3 nucleotides are TGTGCCAGCAGCCCGTGGGGAGACAACACTGAAGCTTTCTTT. This gives the protein CASSPWGDNTEAFF.